This T cell receptor beta chain was identified during a study of blood T cell repertoires in COVID-19. Across the study: Sources were T cells, B-cell-depleted T cells, or PBMCs; the material itself was cDNA or gDNA.

As processed by the authors: Quantification of nucleated cells was approximated via reference gene primer amplification. The protocol was immunoSEQ multiplex PCR, while the TCRdb copy is restricted to in-frame clones and leaves out a portion. Clone size and V and J calls were adopted from that table, with D and trimming inferred from the DNA. The profile shows some 250,000 clones, about 81% of them singletons. The CDR3 spans 14 residues. Sample: peripheral blood. The receptor comes from a woman aged 55-70 years with active or convalescent COVID-19. The chain joins TRBV21-1 to TRBJ2-3; the table assigns TRBD1, which was not confirmed against the DNA. TRBV21-1 represents a pseudogene. CDR3 nucleotides: TGTGCCATCTTACAGGGGACGAAGATAGATACGCAGTATTTT. Translated, it gives CAILQGTKIDTQYF.